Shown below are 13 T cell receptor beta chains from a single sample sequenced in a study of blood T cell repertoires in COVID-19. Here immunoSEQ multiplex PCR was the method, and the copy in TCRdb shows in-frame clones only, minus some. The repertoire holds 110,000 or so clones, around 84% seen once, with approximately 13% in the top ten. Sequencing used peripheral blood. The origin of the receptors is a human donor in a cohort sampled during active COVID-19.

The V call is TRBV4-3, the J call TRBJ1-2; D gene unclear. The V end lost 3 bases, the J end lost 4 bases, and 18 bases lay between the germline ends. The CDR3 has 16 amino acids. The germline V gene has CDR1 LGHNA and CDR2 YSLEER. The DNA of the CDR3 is TGCGCCAGCAGCCATCAGGAGGAGTGGTCGGTCTATGGCTACACCTTC. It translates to CASSHQEEWSVYGYTF.

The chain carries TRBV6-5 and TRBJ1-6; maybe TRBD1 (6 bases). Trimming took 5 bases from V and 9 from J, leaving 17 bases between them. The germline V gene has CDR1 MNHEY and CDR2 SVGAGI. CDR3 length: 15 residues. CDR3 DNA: TGTGCCAGCAGTCCCGGGGGGGGCAGGAGTTCACCCCTCCACTTT. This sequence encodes CASSPGGGRSSPLHF.

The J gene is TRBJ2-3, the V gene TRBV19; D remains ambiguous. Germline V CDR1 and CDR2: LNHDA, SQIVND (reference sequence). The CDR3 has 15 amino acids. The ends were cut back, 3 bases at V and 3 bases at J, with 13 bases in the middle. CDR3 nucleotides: TGTGCCAGTAGTATGAGCGACCTCCCGACAGATACGCAGTATTTT. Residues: CASSMSDLPTDTQYF.

CDR3 in DNA: TGTGCCTGGAGTGTAGAGAGAGTAAGCCCGTACTTC. It specifies CAWSVERVSPYF. The chain joins TRBV30 to TRBJ2-7; D is uncertain. This CDR3 has 12 residues. Trimming removed 0 bases at V and 12 bases at J, with 15 bases between. Germline-derived CDR1 and CDR2 are GTSNPN and SVGIG (reference sequence).

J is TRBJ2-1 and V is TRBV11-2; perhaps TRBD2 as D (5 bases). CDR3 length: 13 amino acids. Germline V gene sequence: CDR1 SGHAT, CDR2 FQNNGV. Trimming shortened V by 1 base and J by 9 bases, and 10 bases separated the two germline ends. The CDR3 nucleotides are TGTGCCAGCAGCTTAGGGCTAGCTATTGAGCAGTTCTTC. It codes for CASSLGLAIEQFF.

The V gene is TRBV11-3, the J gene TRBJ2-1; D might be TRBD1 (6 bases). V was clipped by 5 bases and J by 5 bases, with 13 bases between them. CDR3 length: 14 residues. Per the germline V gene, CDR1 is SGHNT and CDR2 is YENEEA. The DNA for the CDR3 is TGTGCCAGCAGCCAAAACCAGGGGCACAATGAGCAGTTCTTC. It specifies CASSQNQGHNEQFF.

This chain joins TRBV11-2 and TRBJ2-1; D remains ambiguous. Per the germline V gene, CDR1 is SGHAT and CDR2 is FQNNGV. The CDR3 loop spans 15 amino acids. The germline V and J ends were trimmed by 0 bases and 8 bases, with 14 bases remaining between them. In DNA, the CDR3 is TGTGCCAGCAGCTTAGACCGACTTACCACCCATGAGCAGTTCTTC. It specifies CASSLDRLTTHEQFF.

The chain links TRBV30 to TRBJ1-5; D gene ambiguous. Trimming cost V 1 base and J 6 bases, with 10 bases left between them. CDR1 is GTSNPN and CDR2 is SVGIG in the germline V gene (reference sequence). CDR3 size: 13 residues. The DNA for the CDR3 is TGTGCCTGGAGTGGAGGGTTGGGTCAGCCCCAGCATTTT. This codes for CAWSGGLGQPQHF.

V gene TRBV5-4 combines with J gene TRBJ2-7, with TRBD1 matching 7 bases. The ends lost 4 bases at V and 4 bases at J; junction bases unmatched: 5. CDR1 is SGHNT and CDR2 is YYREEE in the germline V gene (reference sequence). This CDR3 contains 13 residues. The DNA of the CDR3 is TGTGCCAGCAGCACGGGACAGTCTTACGAGCAGTACTTC. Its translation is CASSTGQSYEQYF.

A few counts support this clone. Written as DNA, the CDR3 is TGTGCCAGCAGTAAAGGACTAGCGGGCGACCTTAGCTCCTACAATGAGCAGTTCTTC. Protein: CASSKGLAGDLSSYNEQFF. This sequence joins TRBV6-1 and TRBJ2-1, with 11 bases lining up with TRBD2. This CDR3 spans 19 amino acids. V trimming: 5 bases; J trimming: 0 bases; junction bases outside the gene matches: 12. CDR1 and CDR2 (germline): MNHNS, SASEGT.

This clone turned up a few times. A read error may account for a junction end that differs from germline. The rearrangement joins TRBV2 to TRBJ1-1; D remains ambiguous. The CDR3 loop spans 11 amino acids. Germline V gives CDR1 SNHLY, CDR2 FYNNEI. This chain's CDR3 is CASSEGTLRRF. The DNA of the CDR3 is TGTGCCAGCAGTGAAGGGACTCTAAGACGGTTT. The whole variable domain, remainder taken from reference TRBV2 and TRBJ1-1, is EPEVTQTPSHQVTQMGQEVILRCVPISNHLYFYWYRQILGQKVEFLVSFYNNEISEKSEIFDDQFSVERPDGSNFTLKIRSTKLEDSAMYFCASSEGTLRRFGQGTRLTVV.

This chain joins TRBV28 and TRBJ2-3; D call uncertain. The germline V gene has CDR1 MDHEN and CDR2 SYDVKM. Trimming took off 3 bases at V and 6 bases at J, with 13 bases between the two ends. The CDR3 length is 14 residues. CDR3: CASSLGSSRDTQYF. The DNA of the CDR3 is TGTGCCAGCAGTTTGGGCTCCTCAAGGGATACGCAGTATTTT. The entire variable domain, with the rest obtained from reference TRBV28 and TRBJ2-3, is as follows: DVKVTQSSRYLVKRTGEKVFLECVQDMDHENMFWYRQDPGLGLRLIYFSYDVKMKEKGDIPEGYSVSREKKERFSLILESASTNQTSMYLCASSLGSSRDTQYFGPGTRLTVL.

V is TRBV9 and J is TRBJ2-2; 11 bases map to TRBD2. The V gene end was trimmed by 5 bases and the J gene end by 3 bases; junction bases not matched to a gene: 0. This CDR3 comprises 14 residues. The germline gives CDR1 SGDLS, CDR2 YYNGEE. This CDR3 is CASRTSGDTGELFF. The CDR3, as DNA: TGTGCCAGCAGGACTAGCGGGGACACCGGGGAGCTGTTTTTT.